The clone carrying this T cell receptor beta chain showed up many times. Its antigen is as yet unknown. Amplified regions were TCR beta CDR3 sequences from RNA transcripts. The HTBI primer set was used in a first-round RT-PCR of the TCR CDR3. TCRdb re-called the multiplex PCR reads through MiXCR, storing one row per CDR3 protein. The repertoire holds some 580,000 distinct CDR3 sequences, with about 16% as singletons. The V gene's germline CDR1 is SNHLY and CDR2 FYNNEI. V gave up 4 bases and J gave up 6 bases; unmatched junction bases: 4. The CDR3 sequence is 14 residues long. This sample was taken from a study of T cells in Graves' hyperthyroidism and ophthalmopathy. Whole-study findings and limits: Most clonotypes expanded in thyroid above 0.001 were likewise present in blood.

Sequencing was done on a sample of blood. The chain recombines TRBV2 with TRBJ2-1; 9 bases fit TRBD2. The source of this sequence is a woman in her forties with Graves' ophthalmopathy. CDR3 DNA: TGTGCCAGCAGTGCGCTAGCGGGACGCAATGAGCAGTTCTTC. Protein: CASSALAGRNEQFF.